One and the same sample provided the 27 T cell receptor beta chains below, sequenced in a study of T cells in tumors and immune-related adverse events. Repertoires were generated with immunoSEQ multiplex PCR, while TCRdb's copy carries only in-frame clones and drops some. The profile shows 4,500 or so clones, around 80% of them singletons. The sample here was skin tissue, taken from a patient treated with anti-PD-1 therapy. These receptors were collected from a female donor with metastatic renal cell carcinoma.

The rearrangement links TRBV6-1 to TRBJ2-7; D unresolved. V gave up 5 bases and J gave up 4 bases, with 3 bases separating them. From germline, CDR1 is MNHNS and CDR2 SASEGT. CDR3 size: 10 residues. In nucleotides, the CDR3 is TGTGCCAGCAGTCAGTACGAGCAGTACTTC. It translates to CASSQYEQYF.

This clone occurred a few times. The rearrangement uses TRBV11-3 and TRBJ1-4; D uncertain. Germline V gene lookup returns CDR1 SGHNT and CDR2 YENEEA. This CDR3 region has 12 residues. V gave up 1 base and J gave up 10 bases, with 7 bases separating them. Here the CDR3 reads CASSLGGVKLFF. In DNA, the CDR3 is TGTGCCAGCAGCTTAGGGGGAGTAAAACTGTTTTTT.

The gene calls are TRBV7-9 and TRBJ2-6; unclear D gene. Trimming removed 8 bases from V and 1 base from J, with 0 bases in between. Germline V lookup: CDR1 SEHNR, CDR2 FQNEAQ (reference sequence). This CDR3 has 11 amino acids. CDR3 region: CASSGANVLTF. The CDR3 DNA sequence: TGTGCCAGCTCTGGGGCCAACGTCCTGACTTTC.

The rearrangement joins TRBV13 to TRBJ2-5; D possibly corresponds to TRBD1 (6 bases). The germline gives CDR1 PRHDT, CDR2 FYEKMQ (reference sequence). The CDR3 totals 18 residues. Trimming pared 3 bases from V and 3 bases from J, leaving 23 bases between. DNA for the CDR3: TGTGCCAGCAGCTTGGGGCCTCCAGGGTCAGGGGTCGAAGAGACCCAGTACTTC. The encoded protein is CASSLGPPGSGVEETQYF.

The CDR3 loop is CASSPVRGSNTEAFF. The CDR3 coding sequence is TGTGCCAGCAGTCCGGTCAGGGGATCGAACACTGAAGCTTTCTTT. The chain recombines TRBV6-6 with TRBJ1-1, with a possible D match to TRBD1 (6 bases). The CDR3 length is 15 residues. Trimming pared 5 bases from V and 1 base from J, leaving 14 bases between. Germline V gives CDR1 MNHNY, CDR2 SVGAGI (reference sequence).

The chain employs TRBV5-6 and TRBJ2-4; tentatively, D is TRBD1 (5 bases). The germline V gene has CDR1 SGHDT and CDR2 YYEEEE. Trimming removed 2 bases at V and 6 bases at J, with 15 bases between. This CDR3 has 15 amino acids. In nucleotides, the CDR3 is TGTGCCAGCAGCTTAGGACAATCAGTCCGAAACATTCAGTACTTC. Translated: CASSLGQSVRNIQYF.

The V gene is TRBV15, the J gene TRBJ1-2; 7 bases fit TRBD1. Germline-derived CDR1 and CDR2 are LNHNV and YYDKDF (reference sequence). The trim removed 1 base at V and 2 bases at J, leaving 7 bases unmatched. The CDR3 has 16 amino acids. As DNA, the CDR3 is TGTGCCACCAGCAGAGCCGGACCACAGGGGAACTATGGCTACACCTTC. Its translation is CATSRAGPQGNYGYTF.

This chain connects TRBV12-5 to TRBJ2-1; TRBD2 matches at 7 bases. The ends lost 7 bases at V and 1 base at J; junction bases unmatched: 4. CDR1 is LGHNT and CDR2 is FRNRAP in the germline V gene. This CDR3 has 14 residues. The CDR3: CASETSESYNEQFF. The CDR3 DNA reads as TGTGCTAGTGAAACTAGCGAGTCCTACAATGAGCAGTTCTTC.

J is TRBJ2-7 and V is TRBV19, with a tentative D call TRBD1 (6 bases). V was cut by 4 bases and J by 4 bases, with 11 bases left in between. Germline V gene sequence: CDR1 LNHDA, CDR2 SQIVND (reference sequence). CDR3 size: 13 residues. CDR3 protein: CASSKGVRYEQYF. CDR3 sequence (DNA): TGTGCCAGTAGTAAGGGGGTTCGATACGAGCAGTACTTC.

J is TRBJ2-3 and V is TRBV7-9; TRBD1 matches at 10 bases. The junction had 6 bases not matched to a gene; V was cut back by 2 bases and J by 1 base. The CDR3 loop spans 17 amino acids. Germline CDR1 reads SEHNR; CDR2 reads FQNEAQ (reference sequence). CDR3 residues: CASSLLTGTGGTDTQYF. The CDR3 nucleotides are TGTGCCAGCAGCTTATTGACCGGGACAGGGGGCACAGATACGCAGTATTTT.

This clone was observed a handful of times. The chain combines TRBV28 with TRBJ1-3, with TRBD1 matching over 7 bases. The CDR3 runs to 20 residues. From germline, CDR1 is MDHEN and CDR2 SYDVKM. V lost 1 base and J lost 0; bases outside the gene matches: 15. The CDR3 sequence is CASSLLRVRDRDFSGNTIYF. The CDR3 DNA is TGTGCCAGCAGTTTATTAAGAGTGCGGGACAGAGATTTCTCTGGAAACACCATATATTTT.

There are a few counts of this clone. The chain links TRBV28 to TRBJ1-4; no reliable D call. The CDR3 contains 14 residues. V gave up 3 bases and J gave up 6 bases, with 11 bases separating them. Germline V lookup: CDR1 MDHEN, CDR2 SYDVKM. CDR3 sequence: CASSLGGRYEKLFF. CDR3 nucleotide sequence: TGTGCCAGCAGTTTGGGAGGTAGATATGAAAAACTGTTTTTT.

This clone was counted a few times. The chain carries TRBV6-1 and TRBJ2-7; D possibly corresponds to TRBD2 (6 bases). Trimming cost V 1 base and J 6 bases, with 10 bases left between them. The length of the CDR3 is 13 residues. The germline CDR1 and CDR2 sequences are MNHNS and SASEGT. The CDR3 bases are TGTGCCAGCAGTGAAGTTGGGGGGACCGAGCAGTACTTC. Translating it yields CASSEVGGTEQYF.

This rearrangement joins TRBV7-2 to TRBJ2-3; 8 bases agree with TRBD2. The CDR3 runs to 15 residues. The junction had 4 bases not matched to a gene; V was cut back by 1 base and J by 4 bases. In germline, CDR1 is SGHTA, CDR2 FQGNSA. CDR3 protein: CASSLVTGGSDTQYF. The DNA of the CDR3 is TGTGCCAGCAGCTTAGTAACGGGGGGGTCAGATACGCAGTATTTT.

The chain employs TRBV7-7 and TRBJ2-1; 8 bases are a match to TRBD1. The CDR3 totals 16 residues. V was clipped by 6 bases and J by 1 base; unmatched bases: 8. CDR1 and CDR2 (germline): SSHAT, FNYEAQ (reference sequence). The CDR3, as DNA: TGTGCCAGCAGTCCCTCTCAGGGGGCTTCCTACAATGAGCAGTTCTTC. Residues: CASSPSQGASYNEQFF.

The chain uses TRBV28 and TRBJ1-4; maybe TRBD1 (6 bases). Per the germline V gene, CDR1 is MDHEN and CDR2 is SYDVKM. This CDR3 contains 14 residues. V was pared by 6 bases and J by 5 bases, with 13 bases between. CDR3 loop: CASRDNTGNEKLFF. CDR3 nucleotides: TGTGCCAGCAGGGATAACACAGGGAATGAAAAACTGTTTTTT.

This clone appeared once. The chain carries TRBV20-1 and TRBJ1-2, with D hard to call. Trimming cost V 5 bases and J 1 base, with 5 bases left between them. This CDR3 has 11 residues. Looked up from germline, CDR1 is DFQATT and CDR2 is SNEGSKA (reference sequence). CDR3 in amino acids: CSASDNYGYTF. The DNA of the CDR3 is TGCAGTGCTTCAGATAACTATGGCTACACCTTC.

The chain combines TRBV11-2 with TRBJ1-1; D perhaps matches TRBD1 (6 bases). Trimming pared 4 bases from V and 0 bases from J, leaving 12 bases between. The CDR3 loop spans 15 amino acids. CDR1 and CDR2 from the germline V gene are SGHAT and FQNNGV. CDR3 residues: CASSSAGHLNTEAFF. Here the CDR3 DNA reads TGTGCCAGCAGCTCAGCGGGACACCTGAACACTGAAGCTTTCTTT.

The chain links TRBV5-1 to TRBJ2-7, with 10 bases identical to TRBD2. J was trimmed by 3 bases and V by 4 bases; bases with no gene match: 7. Germline CDR1 and CDR2: SGHRS and YFSETQ. The CDR3 extends over 15 amino acids. CDR3 DNA sequence: TGCGCCAGCAGCCCAGCGGGACTAGCGAACTACGAGCAGTACTTC. It yields the protein CASSPAGLANYEQYF.

CDR3 in amino acids: CASSIALLAGNTGELFF. As DNA, the CDR3 is TGTGCCAGTAGTATAGCATTGCTAGCGGGGAACACCGGGGAGCTGTTTTTT. The genes are TRBV19 and TRBJ2-2; 8 bases fit TRBD2. V lost 1 base and J lost 1; bases outside the gene matches: 5. The germline CDR1 and CDR2 sequences are LNHDA and SQIVND (reference sequence). The CDR3 consists of 17 residues. Full variable domain (missing parts from reference TRBV19 and TRBJ2-2): DGGITQSPKYLFRKEGQNVTLSCEQNLNHDAMYWYRQDPGQGLRLIYYSQIVNDFQKGDIAEGYSVSREKKESFPLTVTSAQKNPTAFYLCASSIALLAGNTGELFFGEGSRLTVL.

CDR3 amino acids: CASLEALEAYEQYF. Here the CDR3 DNA reads TGTGCCAGCCTCGAAGCTTTGGAGGCCTACGAGCAGTACTTC. The genes are TRBV2 and TRBJ2-7, with D perhaps TRBD2 (5 bases). V dropped 8 bases and J dropped 2 bases, with 16 bases sitting between them. Germline-derived CDR1 and CDR2 are SNHLY and FYNNEI. This CDR3 comprises 14 residues.

V usage is TRBV5-5 and J usage is TRBJ2-7; D is possibly TRBD1 (5 bases). Trimming took off 0 bases at V and 0 bases at J, with 13 bases between the two ends. The CDR3 spans 16 residues. Germline-derived CDR1 and CDR2 are SGHKS and YYEKEE (reference sequence). The CDR3, as DNA: TGTGCCAGCAGCTTGGTCCTGACAGTGAGCTCCTACGAGCAGTACTTC. Translating gives CASSLVLTVSSYEQYF.

The rearrangement joins TRBV28 to TRBJ2-7; 7 bases are a match to TRBD1. CDR3 length: 13 residues. The V and J ends lost 8 bases and 2 bases, in that order; junction bases with no gene match: 6. The germline CDR1 and CDR2 sequences are MDHEN and SYDVKM. The CDR3: CASHPGGTYEQYF. The DNA of the CDR3 is TGTGCCAGCCACCCAGGGGGAACCTACGAGCAGTACTTC.

This clone was observed a few times. One end of the junction is discordant with germline, which a read error may explain. V is TRBV27 and J is TRBJ2-5, with no clear D. Germline values: CDR1 MNHEY, CDR2 SMNVEV (reference sequence). This CDR3 spans 11 amino acids. The CDR3, as DNA: TGTGTCAGCAGTTCCAGGGAGACCCAGTACTTC. This encodes CVSSSRETQYF.

V and J are TRBV19 and TRBJ1-5; D remains ambiguous. This CDR3 region has 14 residues. The V gene lost 11 bases and the J gene lost 5 bases, with 19 bases spanning the gap. From germline, CDR1 is LNHDA and CDR2 SQIVND (reference sequence). The CDR3 loop is CASKPSQSYQPQHF. The DNA for the CDR3 is TGTGCCTCAAAACCGAGTCAGAGTTATCAGCCCCAGCATTTT.

The chain carries TRBV11-3 and TRBJ2-2; 7 bases fit TRBD2. The CDR3 runs 14 residues. Germline CDR1 SGHNT, CDR2 YENEEA. Losses at the gene ends were 3 bases for V and 2 bases for J; bases not matched to a gene: 0. The CDR3 DNA reads TGTGCCAGCAGCTTGGGACTAAACACCGGGGAGCTGTTTTTT. Its protein product is CASSLGLNTGELFF.

The chain recombines TRBV2 with TRBJ1-5; D call uncertain. The germline V and J ends were trimmed by 7 bases and 2 bases, with 9 bases remaining between them. The CDR3 is 13 residues long. The V gene's germline CDR1 is SNHLY and CDR2 FYNNEI. The CDR3: CASMDQRNQPQHF. The CDR3 DNA is TGTGCCAGCATGGATCAGCGCAATCAGCCCCAGCATTTT.